These 16 T cell receptor beta chains came from one sample sequenced in a study of blood T cell repertoires in COVID-19. Data came from immunoSEQ multiplex PCR; TCRdb stores just in-frame clones and leaves some out. The top ten hold more than 7% of the sample, which has about 40,000 clones, about 90% seen once. Input material: peripheral blood. All receptors come from a woman in her sixties or seventies with acute or convalescent COVID-19.

The rearrangement joins TRBV19 to TRBJ1-5; D perhaps matches TRBD1 (5 bases). Germline V lookup: CDR1 LNHDA, CDR2 SQIVND (reference sequence). Between the trimmed V and J ends, which lost 3 bases and 6 bases, there was a span of 18 bases. The CDR3 loop spans 16 amino acids. CDR3 amino acids: CASSMTIPGNRQPQHF. CDR3 coding DNA: TGTGCCAGTAGTATGACCATACCAGGGAATCGTCAGCCCCAGCATTTT. The variable domain in full, completed from reference TRBV19 and TRBJ1-5, reads DGGITQSPKYLFRKEGQNVTLSCEQNLNHDAMYWYRQDPGQGLRLIYYSQIVNDFQKGDIAEGYSVSREKKESFPLTVTSAQKNPTAFYLCASSMTIPGNRQPQHFGDGTRLSIL.

This chain connects TRBV20-1 to TRBJ2-3; no reliable D call. Germline V CDR1 and CDR2: DFQATT, SNEGSKA (reference sequence). This CDR3 is 11 amino acids long. V lost 5 bases to trimming and J lost 3 bases, with 6 bases between them. The CDR3 loop is CSAPKTDTQYF. The CDR3 DNA follows: TGCAGTGCTCCTAAGACAGATACGCAGTATTTT.

The rearrangement uses TRBV7-2 and TRBJ1-3; no firm D call. The germline V gene has CDR1 SGHTA and CDR2 FQGNSA. This CDR3 is 14 amino acids long. Trimming took off 1 base at V and 12 bases at J, with 16 bases between the two ends. The CDR3 DNA follows: TGTGCCAGCAGCTTAGACAGCCCCGTCACCTACATATATTTT. It specifies CASSLDSPVTYIYF. Full variable domain (outside the CDR3, taken from reference TRBV7-2 and TRBJ1-3): GAGVSQSPSNKVTEKGKDVELRCDPISGHTALYWYRQSLGQGLEFLIYFQGNSAPDKSGLPSDRFSAERTGGSVSTLTIQRTQQEDSAVYLCASSLDSPVTYIYFGEGSWLTVV.

The rearrangement uses TRBV5-5 and TRBJ1-5; D is ambiguous. The V end was cut by 0 bases, the J end by 7 bases, with 8 bases between. The CDR3 is made up of 13 amino acids. The V gene's germline CDR1 is SGHKS and CDR2 YYEKEE (reference sequence). The CDR3 protein is CASSLDGNQPQHF. The CDR3 DNA sequence: TGTGCCAGCAGCTTGGACGGGAACCAGCCCCAGCATTTT.

This clone occurred a few times. V gene TRBV6-1 combines with J gene TRBJ2-7; 10 nucleotides match TRBD1. The CDR3 contains 16 residues. Trimming at V came to 6 bases and at J to 0 bases, leaving 8 bases not matched to a gene. Germline CDR1 is MNHNS and CDR2 is SASEGT. CDR3 nucleotides: TGTGCCAGCAGGGAACTGGGACAGGGGACCTCCTACGAGCAGTACGTC. This sequence encodes CASRELGQGTSYEQYV.

The chain has TRBV6-2 or TRBV6-3 and TRBJ2-6, with 7 bases matching TRBD2. Per the germline V gene, CDR1 is MNHEY and CDR2 is SVGEGT. The length of the CDR3 is 17 residues. The V segment lost 2 bases and the J segment 0 bases; nucleotides outside the gene matches: 4. The DNA for the CDR3 is TGTGCCAGCAGTTACGATGGGGGGGGCTCTGGGGCCAACGTCCTGACTTTC. Protein sequence: CASSYDGGGSGANVLTF.

This chain's CDR3 is CASALAGEQFF. CDR3 coding DNA: TGTGCCAGCGCTCTAGCTGGTGAGCAGTTCTTC. The chain couples TRBV5-6 to TRBJ2-1, with D possibly matching TRBD2 (5 bases). Deletions cut 7 bases from V and 9 bases from J, with 11 bases between. Germline CDR1 reads SGHDT; CDR2 reads YYEEEE. The length of the CDR3 is 11 residues. Variable domain in full (rest from reference TRBV5-6 and TRBJ2-1): DAGVTQSPTHLIKTRGQQVTLRCSPKSGHDTVSWYQQALGQGPQFIFQYYEEEERQRGNFPDRFSGHQFPNYSSELNVNALLLGDSALYLCASALAGEQFFGPGTRLTVL.

The chain couples TRBV19 to TRBJ2-1, with 8 positions matching TRBD2. The CDR3 runs 16 residues. In germline, CDR1 is LNHDA, CDR2 SQIVND (reference sequence). V was clipped by 1 base and J by 7 bases; unmatched bases: 9. Here the CDR3 DNA reads TGTGCCAGTAGTATAGGAGGACTAGCCGGGCGTAATGAGCAGTTCTTC. Translated: CASSIGGLAGRNEQFF. The whole variable domain, filled in from reference TRBV19 and TRBJ2-1, reads DGGITQSPKYLFRKEGQNVTLSCEQNLNHDAMYWYRQDPGQGLRLIYYSQIVNDFQKGDIAEGYSVSREKKESFPLTVTSAQKNPTAFYLCASSIGGLAGRNEQFFGPGTRLTVL.

This CDR3 reads CASSERGTGVYTIYF. The CDR3 coding sequence is TGTGCCAGCAGTGAAAGGGGGACAGGGGTGTACACCATATATTTT. The J gene is TRBJ1-3, the V gene TRBV6-1, with 10 bases identical to TRBD1. Germline-derived CDR1 and CDR2 are MNHNS and SASEGT. The CDR3 is 15 residues long. V lost 2 bases and J lost 8; bases outside the gene matches: 6.

This clone occurred a few times. This chain uses TRBV24-1 with TRBJ1-2; D is uncertain. The germline CDR1 and CDR2 sequences are KGHDR and SFDVKD. There are 14 residues in the CDR3. The germline V and J ends were trimmed by 2 bases and 7 bases, with 13 bases remaining between them. The CDR3 loop reads CATSDSETLFGYTF. The CDR3 DNA reads as TGTGCCACCAGTGATTCGGAGACGCTGTTTGGCTACACCTTC.

The chain employs TRBV25-1 and TRBJ1-1; D is perhaps TRBD1 (6 bases). Germline CDR1 MGHDK, CDR2 SYGVNS. CDR3 length: 12 residues. V lost 7 bases and J 8 bases, leaving 14 bases between the germline ends. DNA for the CDR3: TGTGCCAGCACCCTAGGGGGGGAAGAAGCTTTCTTT. It encodes CASTLGGEEAFF. Filled out from reference TRBV25-1 and TRBJ1-1, the complete variable domain reads EADIYQTPRYLVIGTGKKITLECSQTMGHDKMYWYQQDPGMELHLIHYSYGVNSTEKGDLSSESTVSRIRTEHFPLTLESARPSHTSQYLCASTLGGEEAFFGQGTRLTVV.

This clone was counted only a few times. The V call is TRBV12-3 or TRBV12-4, the J call TRBJ1-1; D gene unclear. The CDR3 is 13 residues long. The V gene lost 6 bases and the J gene lost 0 bases, with 8 bases spanning the gap. CDR3 amino acids: CASSSQLNTEAFF. In DNA, the CDR3 is TGTGCCAGCAGCTCACAGCTGAACACTGAAGCTTTCTTT.

This clone was observed once. The chain carries TRBV3-1 (or the pseudogene TRBV3-2) and TRBJ1-1, with D possibly matching TRBD1 (6 bases). The CDR3 spans 15 residues. V lost 1 base to trimming and J lost 2 bases, with 11 bases between them. The V gene's germline CDR1 is LGHDT and CDR2 YNNKEL (reference sequence). The CDR3 protein is CASSQVSDSNTEAFF. In nucleotides, the CDR3 is TGTGCCAGCAGCCAAGTGTCGGACAGTAACACTGAAGCTTTCTTT.

V gene TRBV11-2 combines with J gene TRBJ1-1; D remains ambiguous. The CDR3 runs to 14 residues. With 1 base removed from V and 1 base from J, the gap between germline ends came to 7 bases. Germline assignment: CDR1 SGHAT and CDR2 FQNNGV. The CDR3, as DNA: TGTGCCAGCAGCTTAGGTCGGGGGAACACTGAAGCTTTCTTT. Its translation is CASSLGRGNTEAFF.

This clone was seen once. The chain employs TRBV4-3 and TRBJ1-1; D call uncertain. V lost 0 bases, J lost 3 bases, and 11 bases lay in between. Germline values: CDR1 LGHNA, CDR2 YSLEER. The CDR3 contains 15 residues. This CDR3 reads CASSQDGHPYTEAFF. DNA of the CDR3: TGCGCCAGCAGCCAAGATGGGCACCCATACACTGAAGCTTTCTTT.

V usage is TRBV6-5 and J usage is TRBJ1-5, with TRBD1 identical over 8 bases. Germline CDR1 and CDR2: MNHEY and SVGAGI. The CDR3 is made up of 14 amino acids. The trim removed 4 bases at V and 6 bases at J, leaving 5 bases unmatched. The DNA of the CDR3 is TGTGCCAGCAGTTCGTTAACAGGGGGTCAGCCCCAGCATTTT. It is translated as CASSSLTGGQPQHF.